The 18 T cell receptor beta chains below all came from one sample that was sequenced in a study of blood T cell repertoires in COVID-19. Clones were read by immunoSEQ multiplex PCR, and TCRdb kept only the in-frame ones, dropping some. The table lists about 430,000 clones, 85% to 90% of them singletons. Sequences were obtained from peripheral blood. These receptors were obtained from a young man with COVID-19, enrolled during active disease.

The rearrangement links TRBV6-5 to TRBJ1-1; possible D gene TRBD1, 6 bases. V was shortened by 5 bases and J by 1 base, with 14 bases between the two germline ends. CDR1 and CDR2 (germline): MNHEY, SVGAGI. This CDR3 is built from 15 residues. CDR3 DNA sequence: TGTGCCAGCAGTCCCTTTCAGACAGGGAACACTGAAGCTTTCTTT. This encodes CASSPFQTGNTEAFF.

This clone came up once. The chain couples TRBV10-1 to TRBJ2-7; tentative D call: TRBD1 (5 bases). Germline CDR1 and CDR2: WNHNN and SYGVQD (reference sequence). Between the trimmed V and J ends, which lost 3 bases and 5 bases, there was a span of 11 bases. This CDR3 spans 13 amino acids. DNA for the CDR3: TGCGCCAGCAGTGAAACCTCAGGGAACGAGCAGTACTTC. As protein: CASSETSGNEQYF.

The V and J genes are TRBV19 and TRBJ2-1; 7 bases map to TRBD1. Germline lookup yields CDR1 LNHDA and CDR2 SQIVND (reference sequence). Trimming at V came to 5 bases and at J to 4 bases, leaving 8 bases not matched to a gene. This CDR3 has 15 amino acids. The CDR3 region is CASSDRDREYNEQFF. The CDR3 bases are TGTGCCAGTAGTGACCGGGACAGAGAGTACAATGAGCAGTTCTTC.

The V call is TRBV15, the J call TRBJ2-1, with 9 bases identical to TRBD2. The V gene's germline CDR1 is LNHNV and CDR2 YYDKDF (reference sequence). CDR3 size: 17 residues. The trim removed 0 bases at V and 4 bases at J, leaving 7 bases unmatched. The CDR3 nucleotides read TGTGCCACCAGCAGAGATTGGACTAGCGCTCCGTACAATGAGCAGTTCTTC. It translates to CATSRDWTSAPYNEQFF.

The chain is built from TRBV6-1 and TRBJ2-3; TRBD2 aligns across 10 bases. J lost 9 bases, V lost 0 bases, and 6 bases had no gene match. This CDR3 is 15 amino acids long. Germline V CDR1 and CDR2: MNHNS, SASEGT. The CDR3 DNA sequence: TGTGCCAGCAGTGAAGCGGGTAGCGGGGGGAAGACGCAGTATTTT. It encodes CASSEAGSGGKTQYF.

The V gene is TRBV6-5, the J gene TRBJ1-6; tentatively, D is TRBD1 (5 bases). The CDR3 is 14 amino acids. The ends were cut back, 5 bases at V and 10 bases at J, with 15 bases in the middle. Germline V gene lookup returns CDR1 MNHEY and CDR2 SVGAGI. CDR3 sequence (DNA): TGTGCCAGCAGTCTCGACGGGGGAGGGTCACCCCTCCACTTT. Its protein product is CASSLDGGGSPLHF.

The chain has TRBV4-1 and TRBJ2-4; tentatively, D is TRBD2 (6 bases). Germline values: CDR1 MGHRA, CDR2 YSYEKL. The CDR3 extends over 18 amino acids. Trimming took 4 bases from V and 0 from J, leaving 19 bases between them. For the CDR3, the DNA is TGCGCCAGCAGCCCGTTATATGGGACTTCCTTAGCCAAAAACATTCAGTACTTC. Its translation is CASSPLYGTSLAKNIQYF.

This rearrangement joins TRBV24-1 to TRBJ2-5; 14 bases match TRBD2. Germline trimming cut 4 bases from V and 2 bases from J; bases unmatched to any gene: 8. The CDR3 consists of 18 residues. Germline CDR1 and CDR2: KGHDR and SFDVKD. Here the CDR3 reads CATSEPGLAGGGQETQYF. CDR3 nucleotide sequence: TGTGCCACCAGTGAACCCGGACTAGCGGGAGGTGGTCAAGAGACCCAGTACTTC.

The chain has TRBV29-1 and TRBJ1-3; TRBD1 matches at 7 bases. The CDR3 has 15 amino acids. J was trimmed by 0 bases and V by 6 bases; bases with no gene match: 8. Looked up from germline, CDR1 is SQVTM and CDR2 is ANQGSEA. The DNA for the CDR3 is TGCAGCGTCGATTCAGGGGGTGGCTCTGGAAACACCATATATTTT. This gives the protein CSVDSGGGSGNTIYF.

The rearrangement joins TRBV19 to TRBJ2-7, with TRBD2 matching 14 bases. V was clipped by 6 bases and J by 2 bases; unmatched bases: 0. CDR3 size: 14 residues. Germline V gene data show CDR1 as LNHDA and CDR2 as SQIVND (reference sequence). This CDR3 reads CASRTSGRAYEQYF. In DNA form, the CDR3 reads TGTGCCAGTAGGACTAGCGGGAGGGCCTACGAGCAGTACTTC.

CDR3 residues: CASRTGDAEGQFF. The CDR3 bases are TGCGCCAGCAGGACAGGGGACGCGGAAGGGCAGTTCTTC. The rearrangement uses TRBV5-1 and TRBJ2-1, with 8 bases lining up with TRBD1. The CDR3 loop spans 13 amino acids. V lost 5 bases to trimming and J lost 12 bases; unmatched junction nucleotides: 10. The germline V gene has CDR1 SGHRS and CDR2 YFSETQ.

The CDR3 DNA is TGTGCCACCAGTGATCGACAGATTAGCTCCTACAATGAGCAGTTCTTC. It specifies CATSDRQISSYNEQFF. The chain uses TRBV24-1 and TRBJ2-1, with D maybe TRBD1 (5 bases). The length of the CDR3 is 16 residues. V lost 3 bases, J lost 0 bases, and 11 bases lay in between. Germline CDR1 is KGHDR and CDR2 is SFDVKD.

The rearrangement joins TRBV5-6 to TRBJ1-1; no clear D. With 1 base removed from V and 4 bases from J, the gap between germline ends came to 5 bases. This CDR3 has 12 amino acids. Germline V CDR1 and CDR2: SGHDT, YYEEEE. The CDR3 nucleotides are TGTGCCAGCAGCTTGTCGGGCACTGAAGCTTTCTTT. The encoded protein is CASSLSGTEAFF.

DNA for the CDR3: TGCGCCAGCAGCTTGACAGGGGAAACAACAGATACGCAGTATTTT. It codes for CASSLTGETTDTQYF. The chain uses TRBV5-1 and TRBJ2-3, with 7 bases lining up with TRBD1. J gave up 3 bases and V 1 base, and 5 bases lay outside the gene matches. Per the germline V gene, CDR1 is SGHRS and CDR2 is YFSETQ. The CDR3 consists of 15 residues.

Here the CDR3 reads CASSYVEVAGELFF. The DNA of the CDR3 is TGTGCCAGCAGTTACGTGGAGGTAGCCGGGGAGCTGTTTTTT. The chain joins TRBV6-5 to TRBJ2-2; a weak D match, TRBD2 (5 bases). The V end was cut by 2 bases, the J end by 6 bases, with 10 bases between. CDR3 length equals 14 residues. CDR1 is MNHEY and CDR2 is SVGAGI in the germline V gene.

The chain combines TRBV18 with TRBJ2-1, with D possibly being TRBD2 (7 bases). The germline V gene encodes CDR1 KGHSH and CDR2 LQKENI. V dropped 5 bases and J dropped 7 bases, with 18 bases sitting between them. The CDR3 length is 15 residues. CDR3 residues: CASSSGGLVLNEQFF. The CDR3 DNA reads TGTGCCAGCTCATCGGGGGGCCTTGTTTTAAATGAGCAGTTCTTC.

A single count supports this clone. V gene TRBV2 combines with J gene TRBJ2-7; 8 positions match TRBD1. CDR3 length: 12 amino acids. Germline assignment: CDR1 SNHLY and CDR2 FYNNEI. V dropped 7 bases and J dropped 6; count of bases not matched to a gene: 5. CDR3 DNA: TGTGCCAGCAACGACAGGGGCCTCGAGCAGTACTTC. Protein sequence: CASNDRGLEQYF. The whole variable domain, remainder taken from reference TRBV2 and TRBJ2-7, is EPEVTQTPSHQVTQMGQEVILRCVPISNHLYFYWYRQILGQKVEFLVSFYNNEISEKSEIFDDQFSVERPDGSNFTLKIRSTKLEDSAMYFCASNDRGLEQYFGPGTRLTVT.

The gene calls are TRBV15 and TRBJ2-5, with 8 bases matching TRBD2. Germline values: CDR1 LNHNV, CDR2 YYDKDF (reference sequence). Trimming at V came to 0 bases and at J to 4 bases, leaving 4 bases not matched to a gene. The CDR3 runs 15 residues. The CDR3 DNA is TGTGCCACCAGCAGAGATCGCAGCGGGGGAGAGACCCAGTACTTC. The encoded protein is CATSRDRSGGETQYF.